The source of this T cell receptor (beta chain) is a study of T cell repertoires in cytomegalovirus infection. For the study at large: HLA-B-restricted CMV epitopes that are well studied, plus recently identified HLA-C-restricted ones, were used by the study. Study-wide points: HLA-C-restricted TCR beta clonotypes specific for CMV led the ex vivo response.

This clonotype came up a few times. Its matching antigen is unknown. The CDR3 extends over 15 amino acids. The V and J ends lost 6 bases and 0 bases respectively, with 14 bases between them. MiXCR, run by TCRdb on the reads, gives a single entry per CDR3 protein. Of approximately 260,000 distinct CDR3 sequences listed, about 20% are singletons. The source is a human donor in good health (CMV status not recorded). Some clones in this sample may be carry-over from other donors' samples. The chain carries TRBV12-3 or TRBV12-4 and TRBJ1-2; TRBD1 might be the D (5 bases). The input for sequencing was cultured PBMCs, taken from culture after CMV antigen stimulation. As DNA, the CDR3 is TGTGCCAGCAGCGAGGGACGGTTTTCTAACTATGGCTACACCTTC. The encoded protein is CASSEGRFSNYGYTF.